This TCR beta chain derives from a study of shared clonotypes between healthy human individuals. Study context: Donor ages ranged 18 to 49 years: a couple of women, a few men. Study-wide results and limits: Blood alone was sampled, and tissue repertoires likely differ.

V was pared by 5 bases and J by 4 bases, with 11 bases between. Germline lookup yields CDR1 LNHNV and CDR2 YYDKDF (reference sequence). This CDR3 has 13 residues. Within Nashville, Tennessee resided all donors, each a Caucasian adult. Concerning this clone itself: What it binds is not known.

Unsorted PBMC contributed roughly 300 ng DNA, tens of thousands of T cell genomes, to each replicate PCR. Libraries were prepared by immunoSEQ multiplex PCR; TCRdb keeps only in-frame clonotypes and omits some of them. The data show 450,000 to 600,000 clones, about four fifths seen once. The sequence was obtained from a woman between 40 and 55 years old in good health. Some clones in this sample may be carry-over from other donors' samples. This chain joins TRBV15 and TRBJ2-5, with TRBD2 as a possible D gene (6 bases). The sample consisted of PBMCs. As DNA, the CDR3 is TGTGCCACCAGCTCGGGACTCGGAGAGACCCAGTACTTC. Encoded protein: CATSSGLGETQYF.